The T cell receptor beta chain described here comes from a study of T cell responses to AZD1222 COVID-19 vaccine. Of note for this clone: Its matching antigen is unknown.

Some clones are missing from TCRdb's copy, which holds only in-frame ones; the method was immunoSEQ multiplex PCR. The table shows 200,000 to 250,000 clones, with approximately 94% occurring only once. Study-wide results and caveats: Nearly half of spike-specific TCRs reportedly target unmutated variant regions. Increases in Spike-specific TCR breadth and depth were seen after two AZD1222 doses.

Germline V gene lookup returns CDR1 SGHRS and CDR2 YFSETQ. The germline V and J ends were trimmed by 3 bases and 0 bases, with 15 bases remaining between them. The length of the CDR3 is 17 residues. The receptor was derived from an adult who received the MenACWY meningococcal vaccine as a control. The chain links TRBV5-1 to TRBJ2-2; a possible D gene is TRBD2 (6 bases). The material sequenced was peripheral blood, taken 28 days after the second dose of the MenACWY control vaccine. This CDR3 is CASSYRAGSANTGELFF. Written as DNA, the CDR3 is TGCGCCAGCAGCTACCGAGCGGGCTCCGCGAACACCGGGGAGCTGTTTTTT.